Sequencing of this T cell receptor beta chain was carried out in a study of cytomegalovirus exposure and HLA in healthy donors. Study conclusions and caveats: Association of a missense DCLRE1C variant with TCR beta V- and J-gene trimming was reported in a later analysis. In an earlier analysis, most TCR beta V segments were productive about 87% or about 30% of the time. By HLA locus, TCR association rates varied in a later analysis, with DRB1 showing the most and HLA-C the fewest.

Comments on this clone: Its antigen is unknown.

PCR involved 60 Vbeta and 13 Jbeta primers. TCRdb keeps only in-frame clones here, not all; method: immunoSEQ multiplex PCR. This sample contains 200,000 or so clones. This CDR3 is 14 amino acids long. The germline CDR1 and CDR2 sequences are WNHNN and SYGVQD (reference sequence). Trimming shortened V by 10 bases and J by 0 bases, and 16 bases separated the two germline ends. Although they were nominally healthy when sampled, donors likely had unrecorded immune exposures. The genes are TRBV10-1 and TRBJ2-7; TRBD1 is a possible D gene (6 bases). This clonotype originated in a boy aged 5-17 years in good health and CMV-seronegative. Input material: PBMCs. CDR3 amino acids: CATPGTTSSYEQYF. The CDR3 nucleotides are TGCGCCACCCCGGGGACAACAAGCTCCTACGAGCAGTACTTC.